The rows below give T cell receptor beta chains drawn from one sample of a study of OX40 agonist ivuxolimab in advanced cancers. Sequenced by immunoSEQ multiplex PCR; TCRdb stores in-frame clones only, minus some. The sample lists some 99,000 clones; roughly 83% were seen once. This material consisted of CD4+ or CD8+ T cells sorted from blood, taken in a trial of the OX40 agonist ivuxolimab. These receptor sequences come from an adult with an advanced solid tumor such as melanoma, head and neck, liver or kidney cancer. CDR3s include the opening cysteine and the closing phenylalanine or tryptophan. The D gene is left open where the match is weak. Only some rows state a clone size, as once, few, many or a class for expanded clones.

once	TRBJ2-2	TRBV18	-	TGTGCCAGCTCACTCAACTCCGGGACATTGAACACCGGGGAGCTGTTTTTT	CASSLNSGTLNTGELFF
-	TRBJ1-3	TRBV7-6	TRBD1	TGTGCCAGCAGCCCTAGGGTTGACAGGGCTGGAAACACCATATATTTT	CASSPRVDRAGNTIYF
-	TRBJ2-1	TRBV2	TRBD2	TGTGCCAGCAGTCTAAGTCTAGCGGGAAGCAATGAGCAGTTCTTC	CASSLSLAGSNEQFF
-	TRBJ2-3	TRBV7-2	-	TGTGCCAGCAGCTTAGCCCTGGGGGCAGATACGCAGTATTTT	CASSLALGADTQYF
-	TRBJ2-5	TRBV11-3	TRBD1	TGTGCCAGCAGCTTCGGGACAGGGGGCGAAGAGCAGTACTTC	CASSFGTGGEEQYF
-	TRBJ2-2	TRBV18	TRBD2	TGTGCCAGCTCACCGGGAGGGACTGCGGTCTCCGGGGAGCTGTTTTTT	CASSPGGTAVSGELFF
-	TRBJ2-3	TRBV5-4	TRBD2	TGTGCCAGCAGCGGGACTAGCGGGGTCTCTCGCACAGATACGCAGTATTTT	CASSGTSGVSRTDTQYF
-	TRBJ2-7	TRBV7-2	-	TGTGCCAGCAGCTTAGTCGGTTACGAGCAGTACTTC	CASSLVGYEQYF
-	TRBJ1-1	TRBV6-5	-	TGTGCCAGCAGTTACATCGGGGCCAACACTGAAGCTTTCTTT	CASSYIGANTEAFF
-	TRBJ2-7	TRBV10-3	TRBD1	TGTGCCATCAACTCCGGGACAGGGACCAGCTACGAGCAGTACTTC	CAINSGTGTSYEQYF
once	TRBJ2-7	TRBV27	TRBD1	TGTGCCAGCAGGCTCCGGGACAGGGGGACCTACGAGCAGTACTTC	CASRLRDRGTYEQYF